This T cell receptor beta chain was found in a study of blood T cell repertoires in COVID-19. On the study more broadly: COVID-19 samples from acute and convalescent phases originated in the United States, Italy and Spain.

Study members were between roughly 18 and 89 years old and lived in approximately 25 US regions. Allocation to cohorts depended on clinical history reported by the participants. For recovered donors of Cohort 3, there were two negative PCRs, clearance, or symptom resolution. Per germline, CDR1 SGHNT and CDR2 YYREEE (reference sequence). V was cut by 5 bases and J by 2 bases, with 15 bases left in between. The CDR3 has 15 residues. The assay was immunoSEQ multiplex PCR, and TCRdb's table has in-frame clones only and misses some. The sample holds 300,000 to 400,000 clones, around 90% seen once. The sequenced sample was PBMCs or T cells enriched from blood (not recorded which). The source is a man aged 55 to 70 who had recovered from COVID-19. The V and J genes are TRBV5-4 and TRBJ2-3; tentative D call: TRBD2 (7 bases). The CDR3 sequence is CASRPAGAYTDTQYF. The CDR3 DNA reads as TGTGCCAGCAGGCCCGCGGGGGCCTACACAGATACGCAGTATTTT.